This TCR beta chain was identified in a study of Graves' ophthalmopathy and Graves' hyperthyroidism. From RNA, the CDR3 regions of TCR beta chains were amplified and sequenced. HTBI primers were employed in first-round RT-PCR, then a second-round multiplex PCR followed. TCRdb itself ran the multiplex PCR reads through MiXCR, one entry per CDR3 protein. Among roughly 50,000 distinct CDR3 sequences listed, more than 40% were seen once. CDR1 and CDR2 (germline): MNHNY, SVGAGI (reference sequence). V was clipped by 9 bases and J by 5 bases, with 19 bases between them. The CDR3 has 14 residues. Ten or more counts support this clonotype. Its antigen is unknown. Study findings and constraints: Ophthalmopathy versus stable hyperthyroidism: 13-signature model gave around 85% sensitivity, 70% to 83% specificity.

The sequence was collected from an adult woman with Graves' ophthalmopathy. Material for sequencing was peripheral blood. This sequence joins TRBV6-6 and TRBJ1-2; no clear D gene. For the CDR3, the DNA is TGTGCCAGTTCCCCCGCGGGCGAAACTTATGGCTACACCTTC. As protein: CASSPAGETYGYTF.